This T cell receptor (beta chain) was identified in a study of Ad26.COV2.S vaccination and SARS-CoV-2 variants. Looking at the study overall: This donor came from the COV1001 trial of Ad26.COV2.S. Participants got Ad26.COV2.S intramuscularly, once or twice 56 days apart.

Clones were read by immunoSEQ multiplex PCR, and TCRdb kept only the in-frame ones, dropping some. The sample shows under 500,000 clones, roughly 90% of them seen only once. Findings and limits, study-wide: Reported post-vaccination CD8+ and CD4+ T cell responses to spike showed substantial breadth.

Treatment reported: approximately 18 received Ad26.COV2.S at low or high dose, single or two shots; roughly five received placebo; per-sample allocation not given. Specimens were obtained on day 63 following the first vaccine or placebo injection. Wuhan-strain spike was delivered by a replication-incompetent Ad26 vector. A remark on this clone: The antigen is undetermined.

Trimming cost V 5 bases and J 6 bases, with 13 bases left between them. The germline CDR1 and CDR2 sequences are SGHTA and FQGNSA. This CDR3 contains 13 residues. This receptor was obtained from a person aged 18 to 59 who received the Ad26.COV2.S COVID-19 vaccine or a placebo. The chain carries TRBV7-2 and TRBJ1-1; D is uncertain. The sequences come from peripheral blood, collected in a trial of Ad26.COV2.S vaccine versus placebo. CDR3 DNA sequence: TGTGCCAGCAGCCCCGTTGGGGAGGCTGAAGCTTTCTTT. As protein: CASSPVGEAEAFF.